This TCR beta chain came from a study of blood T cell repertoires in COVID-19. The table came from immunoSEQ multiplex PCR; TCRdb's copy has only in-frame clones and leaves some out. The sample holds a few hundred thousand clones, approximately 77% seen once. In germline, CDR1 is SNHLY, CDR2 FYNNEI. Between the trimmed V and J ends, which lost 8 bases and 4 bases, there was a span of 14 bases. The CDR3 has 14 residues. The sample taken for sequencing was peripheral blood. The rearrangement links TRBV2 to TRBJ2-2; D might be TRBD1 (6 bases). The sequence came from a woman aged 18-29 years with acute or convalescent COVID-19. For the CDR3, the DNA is TGTGCCAGCCAGCAGGGGCGCGTCACCGGGGAGCTGTTTTTT. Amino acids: CASQQGRVTGELFF.